This T cell receptor beta chain was profiled in a study of T-cell memory formation after mild COVID-19. The CDR3 length is 12 residues. The V end lost 4 bases, the J end lost 6 bases, and 9 bases lay between the germline ends. The germline V gene has CDR1 KGHDR and CDR2 SFDVKD. Researchers used 5'RACE with constant-segment primers to make TCR alpha and TCR beta cDNA libraries that carry sample barcodes and UMIs. TCRdb analysed the 5' RACE reads with MiXCR anew, one entry per CDR3 protein. The table includes roughly 500,000 distinct CDR3 sequences, about 20% detected once. This TCR derives from an adult woman who had mild COVID-19 (a few samples of this study predate the infection). Cell type and time point are not known. The sample was PBMCs or a T cell subset sorted from them (not recorded which). The chain links TRBV24-1 to TRBJ2-7; D call uncertain. The CDR3: CATSDTRSEQYF. The CDR3 DNA reads as TGTGCCACCAGTGACACCCGCAGCGAGCAGTACTTC.